This entry features one T cell receptor (beta chain) sequence. Its matching antigen is unknown. TCRdb fed the reads into MiXCR, producing one record per CDR3 protein. The sample records about 37,000 distinct CDR3 sequences, 40% to 65% being singletons. The data belong to a study of T cell repertoires in cytomegalovirus infection. CDR3 length equals 15 residues. The V and J ends lost 4 bases and 2 bases respectively, with 10 bases between them. The germline CDR1 and CDR2 sequences are SGHRS and YFSETQ. The chain joins TRBV5-1 to TRBJ2-6; D not certain. The sequence derives from a human donor in good health (CMV status not recorded). Some clones in this sample may be carry-over from other donors' samples. Source: CD8+ T cells from cultured PBMCs, taken from culture after CMV antigen stimulation. CDR3 region: CASSSDIPGANVLTF. DNA of the CDR3: TGCGCCAGCAGCAGCGACATACCTGGGGCCAACGTCCTGACTTTC.